Shown below are 23 T cell receptor beta chains from a single sample sequenced in a study of T cell repertoires in cytomegalovirus infection. TCRdb passed the reads through MiXCR, listing each CDR3 protein once. This table holds about 360,000 distinct CDR3 sequences, around 18% found once. Sequenced: PBMCs. Source of these receptors: a human donor in good health (CMV status not recorded). Some clones in this sample may be carry-over from other donors' samples.

Many counts were recorded for this clonotype. The DNA of the CDR3 is TGTGCCAGCAGGGGGGGCCGGGGAGATACGCAGTATTTT. Encoded protein: CASRGGRGDTQYF. This chain connects TRBV7-6 to TRBJ2-3; D possibly uses TRBD1 or TRBD2 (6 bases each). V gave up 6 bases and J gave up 5 bases, with 12 bases separating them. Per germline, CDR1 SGHVS and CDR2 FNYEAQ. The length of the CDR3 is 13 residues.

The sample holds a few counts of this clonotype. The rearrangement uses TRBV2 and TRBJ2-7; D not resolved. V was clipped by 3 bases and J by 3 bases, with 6 bases between them. This CDR3 spans 12 amino acids. CDR1 is SNHLY, CDR2 FYNNEI, per germline. Written as DNA, the CDR3 is TGTGCCAGCAGTGACCCCAACTACGAGCAGTACTTC. Its translation is CASSDPNYEQYF.

The chain joins TRBV5-6 to TRBJ2-6; 7 bases fit TRBD1. The J segment lost 11 bases and the V segment lost 7 bases, leaving 6 bases of the junction unmatched. Germline assignment: CDR1 SGHDT and CDR2 YYEEEE. The CDR3 loop spans 12 amino acids. CDR3 DNA sequence: TGTGCCAGCCGCCTAACAGGGGACGTCCTGACTTTC. Protein sequence: CASRLTGDVLTF.

This clonotype was detected ten times or more. J is TRBJ1-6 and V is TRBV27; a weak D match, TRBD1 (5 bases). Germline V gene data show CDR1 as MNHEY and CDR2 as SMNVEV (reference sequence). The CDR3 consists of 19 residues. Trimming shortened V by 2 bases and J by 0 bases, and 17 bases separated the two germline ends. CDR3 region: CASSLKPRTSSSYNSPLHF. For the CDR3, the DNA is TGTGCCAGCAGTTTAAAACCCAGGACAAGTAGCTCCTATAATTCACCCCTCCACTTT.

This sequence joins TRBV20-1 and TRBJ2-5; D unresolved. The germline CDR1 and CDR2 sequences are DFQATT and SNEGSKA (reference sequence). There are 12 residues in the CDR3. The V gene lost 5 bases and the J gene lost 4 bases, with 11 bases spanning the gap. CDR3 amino acids: CSAGPLPETQYF. CDR3 in DNA: TGCAGTGCTGGACCCCTCCCAGAGACCCAGTACTTC.

V gene TRBV19 combines with J gene TRBJ2-1; 7 bases agree with TRBD1. This CDR3 is built from 15 residues. From germline, CDR1 is LNHDA and CDR2 SQIVND (reference sequence). The V and J ends lost 5 bases and 0 bases, in that order; junction bases with no gene match: 4. The CDR3 loop is CASSATGSSYNEQFF. Here the CDR3 DNA reads TGTGCCAGTAGTGCGACAGGGAGCTCCTACAATGAGCAGTTCTTC.

This clonotype turned up a few times. The chain couples TRBV5-5 to TRBJ1-1; a possible D gene is TRBD1 (5 bases). Trimming pared 3 bases from V and 3 bases from J, leaving 12 bases between. The germline V gene has CDR1 SGHKS and CDR2 YYEKEE (reference sequence). The CDR3 contains 14 residues. The CDR3 spells CASSWRDGYTEAFF. CDR3 sequence (DNA): TGTGCCAGCAGCTGGAGGGACGGTTACACTGAAGCTTTCTTT. Full variable domain (rest looked up from reference TRBV5-5 and TRBJ1-1): DAGVTQSPTHLIKTRGQQVTLRCSPISGHKSVSWYQQVLGQGPQFIFQYYEKEERGRGNFPDRFSARQFPNYSSELNVNALLLGDSALYLCASSWRDGYTEAFFGQGTRLTVV.

This chain uses TRBV9 with TRBJ2-7; 8 nucleotides line up with TRBD2. Germline CDR1 SGDLS, CDR2 YYNGEE. CDR3 length: 15 residues. The trim removed 3 bases at V and 0 bases at J, leaving 5 bases unmatched. Here the CDR3 DNA reads TGTGCCAGCAGCGCCCAAAGCGGGAGCTCCTACGAGCAGTACTTC. Translated: CASSAQSGSSYEQYF. The variable domain in full, completed from reference TRBV9 and TRBJ2-7, reads DSGVTQTPKHLITATGQRVTLRCSPRSGDLSVYWYQQSLDQGLQFLIQYYNGEERAKGNILERFSAQQFPDLHSELNLSSLELGDSALYFCASSAQSGSSYEQYFGPGTRLTVT.

In regard to this clonotype: A much bigger clone sits one base away, suggesting this may be a read error. The rearrangement joins TRBV12-3 or TRBV12-4 to TRBJ1-3, with D perhaps matching TRBD1 (5 bases). The CDR3 contains 16 residues. The DNA for the CDR3 is TGTGACAGCAGTTTAGCGCCAGGGACCGCCGGAAACACCATATATTTT. Its translation: CDSSLAPGTAGNTIYF.

V and J are TRBV20-1 and TRBJ1-6, with TRBD1 as a possible D gene (6 bases). The germline gives CDR1 DFQATT, CDR2 SNEGSKA (reference sequence). The CDR3 consists of 17 residues. V was clipped by 0 bases and J by 7 bases, with 19 bases between them. The CDR3: CSARDSNRGRRNSPLHF. DNA of the CDR3: TGCAGTGCTAGAGATTCTAATCGGGGGCGGCGGAATTCACCCCTCCACTTT.

The rearrangement links TRBV11-2 to TRBJ2-7; 9 bases fit TRBD1. Germline loops: CDR1 SGHAT, CDR2 FQNNGV. This CDR3 region has 15 residues. V lost 3 bases to trimming and J lost 5 bases; unmatched junction nucleotides: 8. The CDR3: CASSFPGTGNNEQYF. The CDR3 region has the DNA TGTGCCAGCAGCTTCCCCGGGACAGGGAATAACGAGCAGTACTTC.

This clonotype appeared a few times. The V gene is TRBV20-1, the J gene TRBJ2-5; 8 nucleotides agree with TRBD2. Germline CDR1 reads DFQATT; CDR2 reads SNEGSKA (reference sequence). The CDR3 runs 15 residues. With 5 bases clipped from V and 5 bases from J, the junction kept 13 bases outside the gene matches. For the CDR3, the DNA is TGCAGTGCTCTCGACCCGCGGGGGGCCCCCGAGACCCAGTACTTC. Translation gives CSALDPRGAPETQYF.

This chain links TRBV28 with TRBJ1-4; weak D call: TRBD1 (6 bases). The CDR3 consists of 16 residues. The ends were cut back, 4 bases at V and 4 bases at J, with 16 bases in the middle. Germline CDR1 MDHEN, CDR2 SYDVKM. In DNA form, the CDR3 reads TGTGCCAGCAGTTCGCTCGCCGGGACACATAATGAAAAACTGTTTTTT. Amino acids: CASSSLAGTHNEKLFF.

This rearrangement joins TRBV6-5 to TRBJ2-7; TRBD2 is a possible D gene (6 bases). This CDR3 region has 16 residues. V was shortened by 8 bases and J by 4 bases, with 24 bases between the two germline ends. Germline V gives CDR1 MNHEY, CDR2 SVGAGI. Here the CDR3 DNA reads TGTGCCAGCTCCGTCTATAGCGGCCCAGGATTTTACGAGCAGTACTTC. This translates into CASSVYSGPGFYEQYF.

In its sample, this clonotype was seen a few times. This chain links TRBV4-3 with TRBJ2-3; 8 bases fit TRBD2. The CDR3 totals 18 residues. Germline CDR1 reads LGHNA; CDR2 reads YSLEER. J was trimmed by 2 bases and V by 1 base; bases with no gene match: 11. CDR3 residues: CASSQVFVTGGTTDTQYF. CDR3 bases: TGCGCCAGCAGCCAAGTTTTCGTAACGGGAGGGACCACAGATACGCAGTATTTT.

The rearrangement uses TRBV7-2 and TRBJ2-3; D call uncertain. V gave up 5 bases and J gave up 0 bases, with 12 bases separating them. This CDR3 region has 15 residues. The germline gives CDR1 SGHTA, CDR2 FQGNSA. The CDR3 DNA reads as TGTGCCAGCAGCCCGTACACCTCTAGCACAGATACGCAGTATTTT. This gives the protein CASSPYTSSTDTQYF. The complete variable domain, with remaining parts taken from reference TRBV7-2 and TRBJ2-3, reads GAGVSQSPSNKVTEKGKDVELRCDPISGHTALYWYRQSLGQGLEFLIYFQGNSAPDKSGLPSDRFSAERTGGSVSTLTIQRTQQEDSAVYLCASSPYTSSTDTQYFGPGTRLTVL.

In this sample, this clonotype turned up a few times. The chain uses TRBV20-1 and TRBJ1-1, with TRBD1 as a possible D gene (6 bases). Per germline, CDR1 DFQATT and CDR2 SNEGSKA (reference sequence). The V gene lost 5 bases and the J gene lost 0 bases, with 16 bases spanning the gap. This CDR3 region has 15 residues. The CDR3 nucleotides are TGCAGTGCTCAGGCCCCGGGACAAATGAACACTGAAGCTTTCTTT. Translated: CSAQAPGQMNTEAFF.

The chain uses TRBV5-5 and TRBJ2-5; D might be TRBD1 or TRBD2, each matching 5 bases. The CDR3 contains 16 residues. The germline gives CDR1 SGHKS, CDR2 YYEKEE (reference sequence). Trimming left V 4 bases short and J 0 bases short, with 16 bases between. Here the CDR3 reads CASSRRRGRYQETQYF. CDR3 coding DNA: TGTGCCAGCAGCCGCAGAAGGGGACGGTACCAAGAGACCCAGTACTTC.

This clonotype has a handful of counts. This rearrangement joins TRBV6-4 to TRBJ2-7; 8 nucleotides align to TRBD1. Unmatched junction bases numbered 14, after V lost 4 bases and J lost 6 bases. Germline V CDR1 and CDR2: MRHNA, SNTAGT. The CDR3 runs 16 residues. The CDR3 protein is CASSAHPGQAFSEQYF. CDR3 nucleotide sequence: TGTGCCAGCAGTGCGCACCCGGGACAGGCCTTCTCCGAGCAGTACTTC.

The chain carries TRBV5-4 and TRBJ2-3; maybe TRBD2 (5 bases). CDR1 and CDR2 (germline): SGHNT, YYREEE (reference sequence). V lost 4 bases to trimming and J lost 6 bases, with 18 bases between them. The length of the CDR3 is 15 residues. CDR3 sequence reads: CASSRMTQRGDTQYF. CDR3 nucleotides: TGTGCCAGCAGCCGAATGACCCAAAGAGGGGATACGCAGTATTTT.

This clonotype was counted many times. V is TRBV6-2 or TRBV6-3 and J is TRBJ2-3, with 13 bases identical to TRBD2. V was pared by 2 bases and J by 3 bases, with 20 bases of the junction left unmatched. The germline CDR1 and CDR2 sequences are MNHEY and SVGEGT. The CDR3 has 22 amino acids. In DNA, the CDR3 is TGTGCCAGCAGTTACCGGAGAGTAGGACTAGCGGGAGACCATCGGAGGACAGATACGCAGTATTTT. Translated, it gives CASSYRRVGLAGDHRRTDTQYF.

The chain recombines TRBV6-1 with TRBJ2-1; 10 bases agree with TRBD1. Germline lookup yields CDR1 MNHNS and CDR2 SASEGT. CDR3 length equals 16 residues. V shed 6 bases, J shed 1 base, and the junction held 6 bases outside the gene matches. For the CDR3, the DNA is TGTGCCAGCAGGACGGACAGGGGGGGGTCCTACAATGAGCAGTTCTTC. Translated: CASRTDRGGSYNEQFF.

This chain connects TRBV20-1 to TRBJ1-3, with unresolved D. V was shortened by 3 bases and J by 5 bases, with 14 bases between the two germline ends. Germline V gene lookup returns CDR1 DFQATT and CDR2 SNEGSKA (reference sequence). CDR3 length equals 14 residues. The CDR3 nucleotides are TGCAGTGCTAGTGAGGGAATCGGTAGAAACACCATATATTTT. It is translated as CSASEGIGRNTIYF.